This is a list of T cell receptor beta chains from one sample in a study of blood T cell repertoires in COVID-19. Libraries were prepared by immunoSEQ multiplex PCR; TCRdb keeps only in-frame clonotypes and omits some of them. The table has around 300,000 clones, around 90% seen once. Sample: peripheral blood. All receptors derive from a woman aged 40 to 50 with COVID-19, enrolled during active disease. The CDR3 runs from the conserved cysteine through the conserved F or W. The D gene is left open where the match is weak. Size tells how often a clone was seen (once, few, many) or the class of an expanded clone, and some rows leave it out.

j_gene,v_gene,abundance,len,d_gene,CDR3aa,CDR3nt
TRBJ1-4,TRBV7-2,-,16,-,CASSLYSPGVEERLFF,TGTGCCAGCAGCTTATACTCTCCAGGGGTCGAAGAAAGACTGTTTTTT
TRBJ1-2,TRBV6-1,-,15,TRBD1,CASSEGGTANYGYTF,TGTGCCAGCAGTGAAGGTGGGACAGCTAACTATGGCTACACCTTC
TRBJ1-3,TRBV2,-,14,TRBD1,CASSGTDSGNTIYF,TGTGCCAGCAGCGGGACAGACTCTGGAAACACCATATATTTT
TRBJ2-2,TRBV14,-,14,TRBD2,CASSRSGGTGELFF,TGTGCCAGCAGCCGGAGCGGGGGAACCGGGGAGCTGTTTTTT
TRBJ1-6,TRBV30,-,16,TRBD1,CAWGNEAGTVYSPLHF,TGTGCCTGGGGAAACGAAGCCGGGACAGTATATTCACCCCTCCACTTT
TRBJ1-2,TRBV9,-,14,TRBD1,CASSPGQGRYGYTF,TGTGCCAGCAGTCCCGGACAGGGGCGGTATGGCTACACCTTC
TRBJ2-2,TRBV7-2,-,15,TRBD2,CASSLVRGDTGELFF,TGTGCCAGCAGCTTAGTACGGGGGGACACCGGGGAGCTGTTTTTT
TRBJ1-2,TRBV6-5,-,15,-,CASSYRVNTGYGYTF,TGTGCCAGCAGTTACCGGGTAAACACGGGCTATGGCTACACCTTC
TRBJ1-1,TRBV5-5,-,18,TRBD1,CASSRVPGQGIGGTEAFF,TGTGCCAGCAGCCGTGTTCCGGGACAGGGGATAGGGGGCACTGAAGCTTTCTTT
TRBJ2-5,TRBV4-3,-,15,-,CASSGYRDSQETQYF,TGCGCCAGCAGCGGATACCGGGACTCCCAAGAGACCCAGTACTTC
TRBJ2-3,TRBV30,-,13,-,CAWTPGFTDTQYF,TGTGCCTGGACCCCGGGTTTCACAGATACGCAGTATTTT
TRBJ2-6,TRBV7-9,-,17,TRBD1,CASSSSTGGSGANVLTF,TGTGCCAGCAGCTCTTCAACAGGGGGCTCTGGGGCCAACGTCCTGACTTTC
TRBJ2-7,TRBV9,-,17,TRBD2,CASSVGPDSGISYEQYF,TGTGCCAGCAGCGTAGGTCCGGATAGCGGGATCTCCTACGAGCAGTACTTC
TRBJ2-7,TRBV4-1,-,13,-,CASSQEPTYEQYF,TGCGCCAGCAGCCAGGAGCCCACCTACGAGCAGTACTTC
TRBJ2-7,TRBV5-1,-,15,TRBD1,CASSSAGTGSYEQYF,TGCGCCAGCAGCTCCGCCGGGACAGGGTCCTACGAGCAGTACTTC
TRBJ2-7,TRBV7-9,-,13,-,CASSLPVNYEQYF,TGTGCCAGCAGTCTACCCGTAAACTACGAGCAGTACTTC
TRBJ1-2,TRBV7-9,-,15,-,CASSQDRGWASGYTF,TGTGCCAGCAGTCAAGATAGAGGGTGGGCCTCCGGCTACACCTTC
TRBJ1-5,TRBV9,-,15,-,CASSAGWRSNQPQHF,TGTGCCAGCAGCGCCGGCTGGCGGAGCAATCAGCCCCAGCATTTT
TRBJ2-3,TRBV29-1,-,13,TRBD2,CSVSGRAGDTQYF,TGCAGCGTGAGCGGGAGGGCCGGAGATACGCAGTATTTT
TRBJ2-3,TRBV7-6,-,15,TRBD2,CASSLTGGGTDTQYF,TGTGCCAGCAGCTTAACGGGGGGAGGAACAGATACGCAGTATTTT
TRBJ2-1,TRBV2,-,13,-,CASGGTFYNEQFF,TGTGCCAGCGGGGGGACTTTCTACAATGAGCAGTTCTTC
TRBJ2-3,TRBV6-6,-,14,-,CASSYWGLADTQYF,TGTGCCAGCAGTTACTGGGGACTGGCAGATACGCAGTATTTT
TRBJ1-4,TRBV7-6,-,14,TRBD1,CASSLGGTDKKLFF,TGTGCCAGCAGCTTAGGCGGGACAGATAAAAAACTGTTTTTT
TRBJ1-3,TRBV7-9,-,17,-,CASSLFSDFYSGNTIYF,TGTGCCAGCAGCTTATTCAGTGACTTCTACTCTGGAAACACCATATATTTT
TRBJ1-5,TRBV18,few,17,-,CASSPLVAGVGNQPQHF,TGTGCCAGCTCACCACTAGTTGCGGGGGTCGGAAATCAGCCCCAGCATTTT
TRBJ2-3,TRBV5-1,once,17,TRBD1,CASSPQPGQGAADTQYF,TGCGCCAGCAGCCCTCAACCGGGACAGGGGGCCGCAGATACGCAGTATTTT
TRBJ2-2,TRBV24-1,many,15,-,CATSLRSQDTGELFF,TGTGCCACCTCCCTTAGGTCTCAGGACACCGGGGAGCTGTTTTTT
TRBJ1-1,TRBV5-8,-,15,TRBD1,CASSWDRGRGTEAFF,TGTGCCAGCAGCTGGGACAGGGGCCGGGGGACTGAAGCTTTCTTT
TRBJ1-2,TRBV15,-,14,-,CATSRGGLGYGYTF,TGTGCCACCAGCAGAGGGGGCTTGGGCTATGGCTACACCTTC
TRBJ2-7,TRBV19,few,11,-,CASSIGYEQYF,TGTGCCAGTAGTATCGGGTACGAGCAGTACTTC
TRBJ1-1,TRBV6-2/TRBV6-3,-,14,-,CASSSAGRSTEAFF,TGTGCCAGCAGTTCCGCGGGACGGTCCACTGAAGCTTTCTTT
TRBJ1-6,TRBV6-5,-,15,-,CASSYSGQANSPLHF,TGTGCCAGCAGTTACTCTGGGCAGGCGAATTCACCCCTCCACTTT
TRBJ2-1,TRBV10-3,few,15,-,CAISASPPADNEQFF,TGTGCCATCAGTGCCAGTCCTCCAGCGGACAATGAGCAGTTCTTC
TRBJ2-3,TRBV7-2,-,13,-,CASSPNAAGTQYF,TGTGCCAGCAGCCCTAACGCCGCAGGTACGCAGTATTTT
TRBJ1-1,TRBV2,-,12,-,CASSVADTEAFF,TGTGCCAGCAGTGTGGCTGACACTGAAGCTTTCTTT
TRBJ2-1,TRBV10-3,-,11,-,CAISAGIEQFF,TGTGCCATCAGTGCGGGAATTGAGCAGTTCTTC
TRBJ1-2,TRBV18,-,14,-,CASSPNPDRIGYTF,TGTGCCAGCTCACCGAATCCCGACAGGATAGGCTACACCTTC
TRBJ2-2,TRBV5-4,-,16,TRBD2,CASSFTSGTNTGELFF,TGTGCCAGCAGCTTTACTAGCGGGACCAACACCGGGGAGCTGTTTTTT
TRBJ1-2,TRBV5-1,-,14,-,CASSWEDNYYGYTF,TGCGCCAGCAGCTGGGAGGATAACTACTATGGCTACACCTTC
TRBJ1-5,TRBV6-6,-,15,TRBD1,CASSGRGLAGQPQHF,TGTGCCAGCAGTGGAAGGGGGCTGGCAGGCCAGCCCCAGCATTTT
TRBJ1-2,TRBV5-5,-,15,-,CASSASGLLSYGYTF,TGTGCCAGCAGCGCATCAGGACTTCTAAGCTATGGCTACACCTTC
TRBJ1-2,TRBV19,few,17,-,CASSLFRSSGFNYGYTF,TGTGCCAGTAGCCTATTTAGGAGCAGCGGGTTTAACTATGGCTACACCTTC
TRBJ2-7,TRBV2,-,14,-,CASSGGLPSYEQYF,TGTGCCAGCAGTGGGGGACTCCCCTCCTACGAGCAGTACTTC
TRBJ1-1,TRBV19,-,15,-,CASSIGGRGLTEAFF,TGTGCCAGTAGTATAGGAGGCAGGGGTTTGACTGAAGCTTTCTTT
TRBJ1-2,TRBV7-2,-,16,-,CASSFRTGSSNYGYTF,TGTGCCAGCAGCTTTCGCACAGGGTCATCTAACTATGGCTACACCTTC